Each of the 5 T cell receptor beta chains below was sequenced from the same sample in a study of blood T cell repertoires in COVID-19. Sequencing used immunoSEQ multiplex PCR; TCRdb keeps in-frame clones, though not all of them. The sample holds about 120,000 clones; 84% are singletons and the top ten take approximately 3.6%. The sequenced sample consisted of PBMCs or T cells enriched from blood (not recorded which). The receptors were sampled from a woman in her twenties or thirties who had recovered from COVID-19.

The chain combines TRBV30 with TRBJ2-4; D gene ambiguous. The CDR3 covers 16 residues. CDR1 GTSNPN and CDR2 SVGIG come from the germline V gene (reference sequence). The ends were cut back, 0 bases at V and 0 bases at J, with 12 bases in the middle. As DNA, the CDR3 is TGTGCCTGGAGTGTACCCCAGTTATTAGCCAAAAACATTCAGTACTTC. It encodes CAWSVPQLLAKNIQYF.

This sequence joins TRBV7-9 and TRBJ2-7; 11 bases map to TRBD2. CDR1 SEHNR and CDR2 FQNEAQ come from the germline V gene (reference sequence). Trimming took 4 bases from V and 6 from J; bases not matched to a gene: 11. The CDR3 length is 16 residues. The CDR3 DNA reads as TGTGCCAGCAGCTGGTCCGGGACTAGCGGTCCGGTCGAGCAGTACTTC. Translated: CASSWSGTSGPVEQYF. The variable domain in full, with the rest retrieved from reference TRBV7-9 and TRBJ2-7, is DTGVSQNPRHKITKRGQNVTFRCDPISEHNRLYWYRQTLGQGPEFLTYFQNEAQLEKSRLLSDRFSAERPKGSFSTLEIQRTEQGDSAMYLCASSWSGTSGPVEQYFGPGTRLTVT.

The chain carries TRBV5-1 and TRBJ2-3; 8 nucleotides agree with TRBD1. CDR1 and CDR2 (germline): SGHRS, YFSETQ. The J segment lost 4 bases and the V segment lost 4 bases, leaving 8 bases of the junction unmatched. The CDR3 has 15 amino acids. CDR3: CASSADRVGPDTQYF. In DNA form, the CDR3 reads TGCGCCAGCAGCGCGGACAGGGTGGGGCCAGATACGCAGTATTTT.

The V call is TRBV7-9, the J call TRBJ2-7, with D possibly TRBD1 on 5 matching bases. V was shortened by 0 bases and J by 2 bases, with 14 bases between the two germline ends. CDR3 length: 16 amino acids. CDR1 and CDR2 from the germline V gene are SEHNR and FQNEAQ (reference sequence). CDR3 protein: CASSLAGMARAYEQYF. For the CDR3, the DNA is TGTGCCAGCAGCTTAGCGGGGATGGCCAGGGCCTACGAGCAGTACTTC.

The genes are TRBV28 and TRBJ1-2, with D tentatively TRBD1 (5 bases). The CDR3 is 15 amino acids. V was cut by 6 bases and J by 6 bases, with 20 bases left in between. Germline values: CDR1 MDHEN, CDR2 SYDVKM. This chain's CDR3 is CASRIRMGQIHGYTF. The CDR3 DNA is TGTGCCAGCAGGATAAGAATGGGGCAGATCCATGGCTACACCTTC.